The source of this T cell receptor beta chain is a study of Graves' ophthalmopathy and Graves' hyperthyroidism. This clonotype is a singleton in its sample. The CDR3 runs to 17 residues. The germline gives CDR1 ENHRY, CDR2 SYGVKD. V was pared by 10 bases and J by 5 bases, with 27 bases between. The hyperthyroidism patients had a new diagnosis of under 2 months' duration and were aged 18 to 65. RNA transcripts were the template, and TCR beta CDR3 regions were amplified from them. HTBI primers were employed in first-round RT-PCR, then a second-round multiplex PCR followed. In TCRdb, the multiplex PCR reads were re-called with MiXCR into one record per CDR3 protein. The table has around 1,000,000 distinct CDR3 sequences, approximately 35% seen once.

This sequence originates from an adult man with Graves' hyperthyroidism. This chain joins TRBV10-3 and TRBJ1-5, with a weak D call TRBD1 (6 bases). Input material: peripheral blood or thyroid tissue (not recorded which). CDR3 in amino acids: CASSLPKQDRPDQPQHF. The CDR3 nucleotides read TGTGCCAGCAGCTTACCAAAACAAGACAGGCCGGATCAGCCCCAGCATTTT.